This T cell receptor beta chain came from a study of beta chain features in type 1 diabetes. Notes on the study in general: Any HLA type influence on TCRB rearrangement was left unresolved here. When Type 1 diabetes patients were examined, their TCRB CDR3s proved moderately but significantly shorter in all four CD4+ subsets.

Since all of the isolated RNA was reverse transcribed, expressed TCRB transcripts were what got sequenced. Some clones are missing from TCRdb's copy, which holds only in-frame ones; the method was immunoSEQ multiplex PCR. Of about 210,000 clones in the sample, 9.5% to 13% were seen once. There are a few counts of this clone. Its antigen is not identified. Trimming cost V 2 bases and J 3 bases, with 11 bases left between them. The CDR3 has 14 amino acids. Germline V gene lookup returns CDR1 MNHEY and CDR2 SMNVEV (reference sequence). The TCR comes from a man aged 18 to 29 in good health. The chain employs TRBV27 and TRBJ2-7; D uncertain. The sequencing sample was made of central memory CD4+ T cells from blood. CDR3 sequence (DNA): TGTGCCAGCAGTTTACGGACGCATAGCTACGAGCAGTACTTC. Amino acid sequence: CASSLRTHSYEQYF.